The clone carrying this T cell receptor beta chain was picked up one time. The repertoire was sequenced with immunoSEQ multiplex PCR; TCRdb's copy has only in-frame clones and lacks some. The sample contains tens of thousands of clones, 80% to 90% of which appear only once. The CDR3 has 20 residues. The data stem from a study of OX40 agonist ivuxolimab in advanced cancers. Looking at the study overall: The patients received ivuxolimab by intravenous route every 2 weeks at 0.01 to 10 mg/kg.

The sample here was CD4+ or CD8+ T cells sorted from blood, taken in a trial of the OX40 agonist ivuxolimab. The chain has TRBV12-2 and TRBJ2-3; the table gives TRBD2 as D, unverified against the DNA. TRBV12-2 is listed as a pseudogene. This receptor was taken from an adult with an advanced solid tumor such as melanoma, head and neck, liver or kidney cancer. The CDR3 region is CARRPGTSGGPKGSTDTQYF. The CDR3 DNA reads as TGTGCAAGGCGCCCGGGGACTAGCGGGGGGCCGAAGGGAAGCACAGATACGCAGTATTTT.